Shown below are 18 T cell receptor beta chains from a single sample sequenced in a study of CD8+ T cells in alopecia areata. Treatment in this sample: oral pan-JAK inhibitor, 5-10 mg twice daily. Sequencing templates came from extracted RNA that was reverse transcribed into cDNA. Libraries were prepared by immunoSEQ multiplex PCR; TCRdb keeps only in-frame clonotypes and omits some of them. The sample has under 250,000 clones, 66% seen once. The sample here was CD4+ T cells sorted from blood, taken at week 44, from a patient treated with tofacitinib. The receptor source for this set is a human donor with alopecia areata.

This rearrangement joins TRBV18 to TRBJ2-5; D call uncertain. V lost 1 base and J lost 5, with 14 bases in between. Germline assignment: CDR1 KGHSH and CDR2 LQKENI. The CDR3 has 15 amino acids. CDR3 in amino acids: CASSPHFGFGETQYF. The CDR3 bases are TGTGCCAGCTCACCACACTTCGGGTTCGGGGAGACCCAGTACTTC.

The chain links TRBV29-1 to TRBJ2-3; D unclear. Between the trimmed V and J ends, which lost 3 bases and 4 bases, there was a span of 14 bases. CDR1 SQVTM and CDR2 ANQGSEA come from the germline V gene. The CDR3 runs 14 residues. The CDR3 sequence: CSVEGTRSADTQYF. For the CDR3, the DNA is TGCAGCGTTGAGGGTACCAGAAGCGCAGATACGCAGTATTTT.

This clone occurred once. The genes are TRBV4-2 and TRBJ2-1; TRBD2 matches 12 bases. Germline CDR1 reads LGHNA; CDR2 reads YNFKEQ. This CDR3 comprises 18 residues. The V gene end was trimmed by 2 bases and the J gene end by 0 bases; junction bases not matched to a gene: 5. The DNA of the CDR3 is TGTGCCAGCAGCCAAAGGACTAGCGGGGCAAGCTCCTACAATGAGCAGTTCTTC. Its protein product is CASSQRTSGASSYNEQFF.

V usage is TRBV5-6 and J usage is TRBJ2-7, with D unresolved. The germline CDR1 and CDR2 sequences are SGHDT and YYEEEE. This CDR3 region has 15 residues. Between the trimmed V and J ends, which lost 4 bases and 0 bases, there was a span of 14 bases. This CDR3 is CASSPEYSSSYEQYF. The DNA for the CDR3 is TGTGCCAGCAGCCCAGAATACTCCTCCTCCTACGAGCAGTACTTC.

The chain combines TRBV30 with TRBJ2-7; a weak D match, TRBD2 (5 bases). Germline CDR1 and CDR2: GTSNPN and SVGIG (reference sequence). The CDR3 runs to 12 residues. V was cut by 2 bases and J by 4 bases, with 9 bases left in between. The CDR3 sequence: CAWSPGIYEQYF. The CDR3 coding sequence is TGTGCCTGGAGTCCCGGGATTTACGAGCAGTACTTC.

V is TRBV2 and J is TRBJ2-6; D possibly corresponds to TRBD1 (6 bases). V lost 5 bases to trimming and J lost 0 bases, with 17 bases between them. This CDR3 contains 18 residues. Germline V gene lookup returns CDR1 SNHLY and CDR2 FYNNEI. The CDR3 DNA reads as TGTGCCAGCAGTAAGACCAGGACAGCATACTCTGGGGCCAACGTCCTGACTTTC. It encodes CASSKTRTAYSGANVLTF.

This clone was counted a few times. This sequence joins TRBV7-2 and TRBJ2-3; perhaps TRBD2 as D (5 bases). Per the germline V gene, CDR1 is SGHTA and CDR2 is FQGNSA. V lost 0 bases to trimming and J lost 5 bases, with 12 bases between them. CDR3 size: 15 residues. The CDR3 sequence: CASSLALNGGDTQYF. In nucleotides, the CDR3 is TGTGCCAGCAGCTTAGCGTTGAACGGAGGAGATACGCAGTATTTT. Combining the CDR3 with reference TRBV7-2 and TRBJ2-3 gives the whole variable domain GAGVSQSPSNKVTEKGKDVELRCDPISGHTALYWYRQSLGQGLEFLIYFQGNSAPDKSGLPSDRFSAERTGGSVSTLTIQRTQQEDSAVYLCASSLALNGGDTQYFGPGTRLTVL.

There are a few counts of this clone. This sequence joins TRBV29-1 and TRBJ2-3; 9 bases are shared with TRBD2. The CDR3 extends over 15 amino acids. From germline, CDR1 is SQVTM and CDR2 ANQGSEA. Trimming took 4 bases from V and 4 from J; bases not matched to a gene: 9. The CDR3 DNA follows: TGCAGCGTTGGTCATCTAGCGGGGTTATCAGATACGCAGTATTTT. It codes for CSVGHLAGLSDTQYF.

The chain joins TRBV27 to TRBJ1-1; D call uncertain. Germline V gene sequence: CDR1 MNHEY, CDR2 SMNVEV (reference sequence). The CDR3 extends over 11 amino acids. Trimming pared 8 bases from V and 7 bases from J, leaving 11 bases between. CDR3 in amino acids: CASSGSYEAFF. As DNA, the CDR3 is TGTGCCAGCTCTGGATCTTATGAAGCTTTCTTT.

The CDR3 region is CASSPSLGEAFF. CDR3 sequence (DNA): TGTGCCAGCAGCCCTTCTCTTGGGGAGGCTTTCTTT. The gene calls are TRBV7-9 and TRBJ1-1; the D is unclear. CDR1 and CDR2 (germline): SEHNR, FQNEAQ (reference sequence). This CDR3 contains 12 residues. The V gene lost 5 bases and the J gene lost 11 bases, with 15 bases spanning the gap. The full variable domain, its missing parts supplied by reference TRBV7-9 and TRBJ1-1, is DTGVSQNPRHKITKRGQNVTFRCDPISEHNRLYWYRQTLGQGPEFLTYFQNEAQLEKSRLLSDRFSAERPKGSFSTLEIQRTEQGDSAMYLCASSPSLGEAFFGQGTRLTVV.

The J gene is TRBJ1-2, the V gene TRBV28, with D unresolved. There are 15 residues in the CDR3. V gave up 5 bases and J gave up 4 bases, with 17 bases separating them. Germline CDR1 reads MDHEN; CDR2 reads SYDVKM. Here the CDR3 reads CASSPNPKDVYGYTF. CDR3 nucleotides: TGTGCCAGCAGTCCCAACCCGAAGGACGTCTATGGCTACACCTTC.

This chain connects TRBV14 to TRBJ2-1; D could derive from TRBD1 or TRBD2 (5 bases each). V was clipped by 1 base and J by 4 bases, with 14 bases between them. Germline lookup yields CDR1 SGHDN and CDR2 FVKESK. The CDR3 sequence is 16 residues long. CDR3 nucleotides: TGTGCCAGCAGCCAAGCCGTTGGGGGACGGTACAATGAGCAGTTCTTC. Encoded protein: CASSQAVGGRYNEQFF.

This chain joins TRBV25-1 and TRBJ1-1; D perhaps matches TRBD1 (5 bases). CDR3 length: 14 residues. Germline-derived CDR1 and CDR2 are MGHDK and SYGVNS. V was clipped by 6 bases and J by 5 bases, with 16 bases between them. The CDR3 sequence is CASSWGSLNTEAFF. The CDR3 DNA reads TGTGCCAGCAGCTGGGGCTCGTTAAATACTGAAGCTTTCTTT.

The gene calls are TRBV2 and TRBJ2-1; D is unclear. The CDR3 is made up of 14 amino acids. V was cut by 6 bases and J by 4 bases, with 13 bases left in between. Germline loops: CDR1 SNHLY, CDR2 FYNNEI. For the CDR3, the DNA is TGTGCCAGCAGCCCCCGTCTGGGATACAATGAGCAGTTCTTC. Protein: CASSPRLGYNEQFF.

The genes are TRBV27 and TRBJ2-7; the match to TRBD1 covers 7 bases. The CDR3 covers 16 residues. Germline V lookup: CDR1 MNHEY, CDR2 SMNVEV (reference sequence). Trimming cost V 3 bases and J 5 bases; bases outside gene matches: 13. In DNA, the CDR3 is TGTGCCAGCAGTTTCTCAGACAGGGTTAGGATCCACGAGCAGTACTTC. Protein: CASSFSDRVRIHEQYF.

This clone was recorded a few times. The chain carries TRBV29-1 and TRBJ1-1; D is perhaps TRBD1 (6 bases). Trimming pared 3 bases from V and 5 bases from J, leaving 13 bases between. The CDR3 has 13 residues. Germline CDR1 reads SQVTM; CDR2 reads ANQGSEA. The CDR3, as DNA: TGCAGCGTTGAGTACAGGGTAGGGACTGAAGCTTTCTTT. It specifies CSVEYRVGTEAFF.

The V gene is TRBV6-6, the J gene TRBJ2-7; no clear D. The CDR3 runs to 16 residues. Germline V lookup: CDR1 MNHNY, CDR2 SVGAGI (reference sequence). Trimming cost V 1 base and J 0 bases, with 13 bases left between them. CDR3 in DNA: TGTGCCAGCAGTTACTTAGAGTACCCCCTCTCCTACGAGCAGTACTTC. This gives the protein CASSYLEYPLSYEQYF.

This rearrangement joins TRBV5-1 to TRBJ2-3; D remains ambiguous. V lost 0 bases and J lost 13, with 15 bases in between. This CDR3 is 13 amino acids long. Germline values: CDR1 SGHRS, CDR2 YFSETQ. The CDR3: CASSLEPVRSEYF. The DNA for the CDR3 is TGCGCCAGCAGCTTGGAACCGGTGCGGTCCGAGTATTTT.